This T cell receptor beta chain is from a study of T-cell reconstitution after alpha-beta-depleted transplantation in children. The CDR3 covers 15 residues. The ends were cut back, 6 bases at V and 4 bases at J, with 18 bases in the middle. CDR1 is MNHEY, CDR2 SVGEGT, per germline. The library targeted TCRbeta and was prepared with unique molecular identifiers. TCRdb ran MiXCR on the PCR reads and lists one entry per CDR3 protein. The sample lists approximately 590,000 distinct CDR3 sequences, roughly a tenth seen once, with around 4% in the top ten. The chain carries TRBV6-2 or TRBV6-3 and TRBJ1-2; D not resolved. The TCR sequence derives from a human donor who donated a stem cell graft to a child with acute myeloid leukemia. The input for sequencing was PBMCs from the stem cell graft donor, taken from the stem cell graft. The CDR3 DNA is TGTGCCAGCAGCCCACTTATCCCTTCGGCCTATGGCTACACCTTC. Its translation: CASSPLIPSAYGYTF.